This T cell receptor beta chain was captured by sequencing in a study of cytomegalovirus exposure and HLA in healthy donors. Study conclusions and caveats: The study recorded about 150 TCR beta chains that were cytomegalovirus-associated.

This clone was detected only once. Its target is not known. Generated by immunoSEQ multiplex PCR, the TCRdb table keeps only in-frame clones and is missing some. The profile shows over 200,000 clones, 90% of them singletons. The source material was PBMCs. The TCR originated in a woman younger than 35 in good health and CMV-seronegative.

The CDR3 sequence is CASSYPSLSSGGQETQYF. The CDR3 nucleotides read TGTGCCAGCAGTTACCCCAGTTTGAGTAGCGGGGGCCAAGAGACCCAGTACTTC. The V and J genes are TRBV28 and TRBJ2-5, with 9 bases matching TRBD2. The germline V gene has CDR1 MDHEN and CDR2 SYDVKM. J was trimmed by 1 base and V by 4 bases; bases with no gene match: 13. The CDR3 length is 18 residues.